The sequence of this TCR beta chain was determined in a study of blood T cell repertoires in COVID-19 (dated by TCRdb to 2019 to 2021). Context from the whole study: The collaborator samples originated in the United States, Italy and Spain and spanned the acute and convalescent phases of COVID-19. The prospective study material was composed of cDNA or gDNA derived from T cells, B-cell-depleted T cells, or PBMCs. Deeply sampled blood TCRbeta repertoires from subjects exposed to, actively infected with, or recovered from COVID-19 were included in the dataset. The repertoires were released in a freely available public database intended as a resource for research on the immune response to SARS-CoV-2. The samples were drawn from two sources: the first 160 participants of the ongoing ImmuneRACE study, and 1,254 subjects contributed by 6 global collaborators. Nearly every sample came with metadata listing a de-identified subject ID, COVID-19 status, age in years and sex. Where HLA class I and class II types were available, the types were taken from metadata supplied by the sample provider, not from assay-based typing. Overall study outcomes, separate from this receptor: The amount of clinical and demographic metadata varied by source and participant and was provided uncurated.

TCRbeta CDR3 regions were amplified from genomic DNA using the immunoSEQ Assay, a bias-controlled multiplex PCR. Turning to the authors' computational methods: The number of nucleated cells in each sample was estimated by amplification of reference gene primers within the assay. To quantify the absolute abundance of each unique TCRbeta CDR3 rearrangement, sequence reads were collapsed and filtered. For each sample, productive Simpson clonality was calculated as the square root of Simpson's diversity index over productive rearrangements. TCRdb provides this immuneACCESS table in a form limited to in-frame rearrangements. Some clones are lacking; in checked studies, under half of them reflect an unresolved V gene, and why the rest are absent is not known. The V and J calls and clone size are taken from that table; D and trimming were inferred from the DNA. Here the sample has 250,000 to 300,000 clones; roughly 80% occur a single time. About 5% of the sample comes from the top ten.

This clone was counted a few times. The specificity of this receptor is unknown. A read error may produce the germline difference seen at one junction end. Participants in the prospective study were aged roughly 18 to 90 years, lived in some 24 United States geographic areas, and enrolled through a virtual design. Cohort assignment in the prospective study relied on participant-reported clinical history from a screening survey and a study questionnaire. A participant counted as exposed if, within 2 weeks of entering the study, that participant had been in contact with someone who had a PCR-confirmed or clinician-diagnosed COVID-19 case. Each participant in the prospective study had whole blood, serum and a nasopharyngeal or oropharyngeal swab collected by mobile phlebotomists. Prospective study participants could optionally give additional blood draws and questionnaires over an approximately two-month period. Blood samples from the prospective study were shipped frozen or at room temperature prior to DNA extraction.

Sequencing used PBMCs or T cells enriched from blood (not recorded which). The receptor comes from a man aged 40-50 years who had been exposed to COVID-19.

The CDR3 in this case is CASSSGSGSMDF. The nucleotide sequence reads TGCGCCAGCAGTTCGGGTAGCGGGAGTATGGACTTC. The chain couples TRBV10-2 to TRBJ2-4; the junction holds 9 bases that match TRBD2. The CDR3 goes from the cysteine to the phenylalanine over 12 residues. Just the 36-base CDR3 DNA is kept, in frame starting at base 1. As encoded in the germline V gene, CDR1 is WSHSY while CDR2 is SAAADI.